Listed below are T cell receptor beta chains from one sample, sequenced in a study of preoperative IRX-2 immunotherapy in early breast cancer. Produced via immunoSEQ multiplex PCR; TCRdb's table is partial and in-frame only. This repertoire shows tens of thousands of clones, approximately 77% found once; its top ten account for 5.5% to 8%. The source was lymph node tissue, collected after IRX-2 immunotherapy. The origin of the receptors is a human donor with breast cancer. Each CDR3 is given without its conserved first and last residue.

V gene	J gene	CDR3 protein
TRBV6-8	TRBJ1-2	ASASRSTNYGYT
TRBV29-1	TRBJ1-4	SVASSTNEKLF
TRBV23-1	TRBJ1-1	ASSQQTNTEAF
TRBV6-8	TRBJ1-1	ATNRASGAEAF
TRBV5-1	TRBJ1-5	ASSLNTGGGQPQH
TRBV28	TRBJ1-4	ASSSSATNEKLF
TRBV11-3	TRBJ2-7	ASSPASLGYEQY
TRBV5-1	TRBJ2-7	ASSSGTRFYEQY
TRBV7-7	TRBJ2-3	ASSLVDRDIDTQY
TRBV6-8	TRBJ1-1	ASTSSKPNTEAF